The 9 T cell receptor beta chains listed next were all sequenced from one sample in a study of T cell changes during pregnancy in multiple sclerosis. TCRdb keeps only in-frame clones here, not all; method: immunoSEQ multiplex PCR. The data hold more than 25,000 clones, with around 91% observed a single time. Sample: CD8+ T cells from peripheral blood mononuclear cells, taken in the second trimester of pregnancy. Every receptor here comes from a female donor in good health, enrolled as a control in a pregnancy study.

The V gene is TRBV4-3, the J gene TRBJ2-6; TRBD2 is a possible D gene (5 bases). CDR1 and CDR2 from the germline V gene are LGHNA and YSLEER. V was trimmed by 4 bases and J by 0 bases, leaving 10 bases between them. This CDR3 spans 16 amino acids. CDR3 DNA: TGCGCCAGCAGCCCCCACGGAGGCTCTGGGGCCAACGTCCTGACTTTC. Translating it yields CASSPHGGSGANVLTF.

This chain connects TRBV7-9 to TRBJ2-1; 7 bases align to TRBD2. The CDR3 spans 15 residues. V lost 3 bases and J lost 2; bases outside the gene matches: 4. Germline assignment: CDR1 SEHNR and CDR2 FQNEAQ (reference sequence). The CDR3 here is CASSFGRGTYNEQFF. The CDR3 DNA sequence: TGTGCCAGCAGCTTCGGGCGGGGGACCTACAATGAGCAGTTCTTC.

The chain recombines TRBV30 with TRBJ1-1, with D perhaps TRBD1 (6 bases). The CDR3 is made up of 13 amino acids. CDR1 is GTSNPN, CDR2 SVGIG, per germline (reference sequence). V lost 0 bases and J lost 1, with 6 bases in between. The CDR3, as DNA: TGTGCCTGGAGTGTAGGGGGGAACACTGAAGCTTTCTTT. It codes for CAWSVGGNTEAFF.

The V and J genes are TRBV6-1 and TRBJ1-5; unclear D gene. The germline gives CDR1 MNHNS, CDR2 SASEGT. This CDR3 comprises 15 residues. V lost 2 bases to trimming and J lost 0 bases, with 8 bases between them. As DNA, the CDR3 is TGTGCCAGCAGTGAACAGGAGGGTAGCAATCAGCCCCAGCATTTT. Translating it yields CASSEQEGSNQPQHF.

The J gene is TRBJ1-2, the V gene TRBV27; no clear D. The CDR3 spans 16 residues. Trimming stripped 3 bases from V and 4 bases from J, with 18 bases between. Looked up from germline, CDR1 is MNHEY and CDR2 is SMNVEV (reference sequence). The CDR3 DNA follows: TGTGCCAGCAGTTTCTACCCCATGGCCGGGAGCTATGGCTACACCTTC. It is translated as CASSFYPMAGSYGYTF.

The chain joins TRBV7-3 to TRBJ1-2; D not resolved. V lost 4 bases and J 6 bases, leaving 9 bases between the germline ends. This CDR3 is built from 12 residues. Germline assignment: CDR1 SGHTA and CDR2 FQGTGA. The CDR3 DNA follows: TGTGCCAGCAGCTCGATCGAGGATGGCTACACCTTC. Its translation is CASSSIEDGYTF. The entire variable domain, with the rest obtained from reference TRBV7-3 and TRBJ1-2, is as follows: GAGVSQTPSNKVTEKGKYVELRCDPISGHTALYWYRQSLGQGPEFLIYFQGTGAADDSGLPNDRFFAVRPEGSVSTLKIQRTERGDSAVYLCASSSIEDGYTFGSGTRLTVV.

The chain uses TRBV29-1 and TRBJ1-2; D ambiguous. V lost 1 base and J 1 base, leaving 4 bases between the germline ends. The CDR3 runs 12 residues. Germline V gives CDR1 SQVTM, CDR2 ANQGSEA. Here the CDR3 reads CSVEGSNYGYTF. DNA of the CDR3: TGCAGCGTTGAAGGGAGTAACTATGGCTACACCTTC. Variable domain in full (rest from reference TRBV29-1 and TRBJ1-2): SAVISQKPSRDICQRGTSLTIQCQVDSQVTMMFWYRQQPGQSLTLIATANQGSEATYESGFVIDKFPISRPNLTFSTLTVSNMSPEDSSIYLCSVEGSNYGYTFGSGTRLTVV.

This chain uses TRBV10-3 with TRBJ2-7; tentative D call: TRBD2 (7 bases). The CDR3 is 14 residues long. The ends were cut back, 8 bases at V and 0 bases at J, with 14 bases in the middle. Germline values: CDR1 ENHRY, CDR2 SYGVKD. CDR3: CAIEAGTNSYEQYF. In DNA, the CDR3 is TGTGCCATCGAAGCGGGGACAAACTCCTACGAGCAGTACTTC.

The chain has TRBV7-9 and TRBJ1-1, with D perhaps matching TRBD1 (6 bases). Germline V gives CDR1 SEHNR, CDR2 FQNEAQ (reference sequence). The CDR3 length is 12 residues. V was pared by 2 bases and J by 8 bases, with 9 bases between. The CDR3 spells CASSLRTEEAFF. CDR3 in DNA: TGTGCCAGCAGCTTAAGGACAGAAGAAGCTTTCTTT.